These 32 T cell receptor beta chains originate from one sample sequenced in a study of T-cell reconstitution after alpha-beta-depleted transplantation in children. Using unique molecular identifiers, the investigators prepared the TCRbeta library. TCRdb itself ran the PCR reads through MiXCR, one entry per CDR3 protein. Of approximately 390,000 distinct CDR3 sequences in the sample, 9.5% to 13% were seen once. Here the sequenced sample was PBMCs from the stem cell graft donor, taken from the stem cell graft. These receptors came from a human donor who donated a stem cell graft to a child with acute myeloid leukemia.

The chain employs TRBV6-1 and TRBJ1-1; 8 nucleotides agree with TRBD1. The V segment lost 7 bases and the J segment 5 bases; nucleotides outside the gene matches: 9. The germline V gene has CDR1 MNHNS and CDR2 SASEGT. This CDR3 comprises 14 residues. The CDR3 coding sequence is TGTGCCAGCACCCCCGGACAGGGCCGAACTGAAGCTTTCTTT. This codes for CASTPGQGRTEAFF.

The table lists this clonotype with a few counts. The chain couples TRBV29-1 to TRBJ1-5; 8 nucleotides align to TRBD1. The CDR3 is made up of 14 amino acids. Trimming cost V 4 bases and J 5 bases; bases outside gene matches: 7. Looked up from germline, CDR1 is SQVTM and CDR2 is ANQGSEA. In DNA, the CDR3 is TGCAGCGTTGGATGGCAGGGGGCCGATCAGCCCCAGCATTTT. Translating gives CSVGWQGADQPQHF.

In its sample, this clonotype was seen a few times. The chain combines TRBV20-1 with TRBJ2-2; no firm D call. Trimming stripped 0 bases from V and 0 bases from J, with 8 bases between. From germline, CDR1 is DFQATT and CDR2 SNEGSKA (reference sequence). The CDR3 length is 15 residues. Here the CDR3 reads CSARDVLSNTGELFF. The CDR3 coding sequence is TGCAGTGCTAGAGATGTACTATCGAACACCGGGGAGCTGTTTTTT.

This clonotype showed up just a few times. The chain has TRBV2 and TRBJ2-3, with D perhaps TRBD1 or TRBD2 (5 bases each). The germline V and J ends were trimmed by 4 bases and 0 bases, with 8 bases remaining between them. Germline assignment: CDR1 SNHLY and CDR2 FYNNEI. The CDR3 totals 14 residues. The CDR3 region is CASSAGPSTDTQYF. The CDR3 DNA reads TGTGCCAGCAGTGCGGGACCAAGCACAGATACGCAGTATTTT.

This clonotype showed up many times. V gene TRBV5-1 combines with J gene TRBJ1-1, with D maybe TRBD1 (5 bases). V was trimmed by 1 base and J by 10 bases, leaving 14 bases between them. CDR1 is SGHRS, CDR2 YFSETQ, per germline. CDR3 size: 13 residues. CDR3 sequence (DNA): TGCGCCAGCAGCTTGACGGACAACCATCCAGCTTTCTTT. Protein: CASSLTDNHPAFF. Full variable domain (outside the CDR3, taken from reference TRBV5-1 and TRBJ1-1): KAGVTQTPRYLIKTRGQQVTLSCSPISGHRSVSWYQQTPGQGLQFLFEYFSETQRNKGNFPGRFSGRQFSNSRSEMNVSTLELGDSALYLCASSLTDNHPAFFGQGTRLTVV.

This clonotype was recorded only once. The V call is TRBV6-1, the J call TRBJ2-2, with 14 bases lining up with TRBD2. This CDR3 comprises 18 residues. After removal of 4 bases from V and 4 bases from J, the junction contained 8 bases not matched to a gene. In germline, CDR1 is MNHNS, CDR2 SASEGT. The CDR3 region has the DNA TGTGCCAGCAGTGGGGGACTAGCGGGAGCGAAGGGCACCGGGGAGCTGTTTTTT. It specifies CASSGGLAGAKGTGELFF.

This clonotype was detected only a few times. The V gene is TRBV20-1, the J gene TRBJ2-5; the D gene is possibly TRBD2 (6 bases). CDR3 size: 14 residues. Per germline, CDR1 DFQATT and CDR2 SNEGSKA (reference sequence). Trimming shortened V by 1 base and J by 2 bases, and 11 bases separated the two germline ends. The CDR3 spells CSARGGTDQETQYF. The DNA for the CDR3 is TGCAGTGCTAGAGGCGGGACGGATCAAGAGACCCAGTACTTC.

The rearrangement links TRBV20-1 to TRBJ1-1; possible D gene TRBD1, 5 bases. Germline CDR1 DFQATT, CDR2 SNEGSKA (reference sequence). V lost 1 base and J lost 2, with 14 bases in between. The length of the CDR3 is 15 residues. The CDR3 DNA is TGCAGTGCTAGAGCTCCTTTCGGGGGAAACACTGAAGCTTTCTTT. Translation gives CSARAPFGGNTEAFF.

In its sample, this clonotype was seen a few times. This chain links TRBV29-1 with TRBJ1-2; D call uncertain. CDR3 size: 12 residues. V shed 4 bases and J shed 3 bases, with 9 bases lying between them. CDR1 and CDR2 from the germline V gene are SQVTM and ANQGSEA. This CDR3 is CSVGVGDYGYTF. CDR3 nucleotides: TGCAGCGTTGGTGTCGGGGACTATGGCTACACCTTC.

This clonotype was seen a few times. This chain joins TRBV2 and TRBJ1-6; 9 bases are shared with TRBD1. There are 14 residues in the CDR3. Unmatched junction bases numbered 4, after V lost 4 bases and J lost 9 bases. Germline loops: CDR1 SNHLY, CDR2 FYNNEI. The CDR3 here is CASSADRGSSPLHF. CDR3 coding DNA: TGTGCCAGCAGTGCGGACAGGGGAAGTTCACCCCTCCACTTT.

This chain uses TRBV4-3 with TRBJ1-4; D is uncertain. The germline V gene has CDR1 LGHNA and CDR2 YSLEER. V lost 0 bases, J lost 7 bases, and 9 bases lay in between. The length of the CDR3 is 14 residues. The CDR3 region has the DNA TGCGCCAGCAGCCAAGATGTGGGGTTTGAAAAACTGTTTTTT. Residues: CASSQDVGFEKLFF.

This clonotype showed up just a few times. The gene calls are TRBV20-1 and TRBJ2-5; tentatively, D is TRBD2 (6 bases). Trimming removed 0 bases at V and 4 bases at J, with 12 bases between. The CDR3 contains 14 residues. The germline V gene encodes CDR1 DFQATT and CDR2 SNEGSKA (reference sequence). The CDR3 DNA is TGCAGTGCTAGAGATCTCGTGGGGGGAGAGACCCAGTACTTC. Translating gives CSARDLVGGETQYF.

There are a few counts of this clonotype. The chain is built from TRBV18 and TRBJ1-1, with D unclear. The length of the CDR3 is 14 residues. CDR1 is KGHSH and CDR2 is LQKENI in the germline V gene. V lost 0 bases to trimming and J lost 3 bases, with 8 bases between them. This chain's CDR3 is CASSPPSIYTEAFF. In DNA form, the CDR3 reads TGTGCCAGCTCACCACCGAGCATTTACACTGAAGCTTTCTTT.

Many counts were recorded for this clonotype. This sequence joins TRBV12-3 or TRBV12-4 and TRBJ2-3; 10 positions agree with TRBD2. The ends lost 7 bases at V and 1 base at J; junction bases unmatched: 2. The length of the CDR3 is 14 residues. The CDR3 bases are TGTGCCAGCAACCTAGCGGGAGGCACAGATACGCAGTATTTT. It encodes CASNLAGGTDTQYF.

The CDR3 is CASSYRLGNNEQFF. CDR3 nucleotides: TGTGCCAGCAGTTACCGGTTAGGCAACAATGAGCAGTTCTTC. The chain joins TRBV6-5 to TRBJ2-1; D gene uncertain. This CDR3 is built from 14 residues. Per germline, CDR1 MNHEY and CDR2 SVGAGI. Trimming cost V 2 bases and J 5 bases, with 10 bases left between them.

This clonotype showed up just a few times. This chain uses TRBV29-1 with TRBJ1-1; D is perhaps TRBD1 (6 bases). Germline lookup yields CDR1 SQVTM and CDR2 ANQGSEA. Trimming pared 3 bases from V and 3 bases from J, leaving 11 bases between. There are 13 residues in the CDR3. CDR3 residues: CSVERQDHTEAFF. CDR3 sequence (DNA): TGCAGCGTTGAGAGACAGGATCACACTGAAGCTTTCTTT. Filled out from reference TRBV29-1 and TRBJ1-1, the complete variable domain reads SAVISQKPSRDICQRGTSLTIQCQVDSQVTMMFWYRQQPGQSLTLIATANQGSEATYESGFVIDKFPISRPNLTFSTLTVSNMSPEDSSIYLCSVERQDHTEAFFGQGTRLTVV.

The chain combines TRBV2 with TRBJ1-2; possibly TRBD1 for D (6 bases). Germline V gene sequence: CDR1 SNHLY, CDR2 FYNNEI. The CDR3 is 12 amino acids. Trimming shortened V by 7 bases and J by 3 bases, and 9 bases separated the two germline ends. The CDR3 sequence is CASKRQDYGYTF. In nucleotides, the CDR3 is TGTGCCAGCAAGAGACAGGACTATGGCTACACCTTC.

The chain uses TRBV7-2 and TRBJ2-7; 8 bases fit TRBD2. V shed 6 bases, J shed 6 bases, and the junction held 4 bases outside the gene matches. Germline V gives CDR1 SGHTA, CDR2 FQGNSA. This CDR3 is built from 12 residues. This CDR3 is CASSRAGGEQYF. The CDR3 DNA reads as TGTGCCAGCAGTAGGGCGGGGGGCGAGCAGTACTTC.

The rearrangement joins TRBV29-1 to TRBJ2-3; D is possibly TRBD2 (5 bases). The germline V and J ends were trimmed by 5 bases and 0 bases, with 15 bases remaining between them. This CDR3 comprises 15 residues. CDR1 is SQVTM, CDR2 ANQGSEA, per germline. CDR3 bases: TGCAGCGTTCGAACCTGGGAGTTTAGCACAGATACGCAGTATTTT. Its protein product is CSVRTWEFSTDTQYF.

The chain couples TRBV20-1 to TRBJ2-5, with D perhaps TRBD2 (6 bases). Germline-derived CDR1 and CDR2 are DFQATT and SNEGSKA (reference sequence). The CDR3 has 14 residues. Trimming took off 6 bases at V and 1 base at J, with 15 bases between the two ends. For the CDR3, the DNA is TGCAGTGCAGGGGTGGCGGGGACCCAAGAGACCCAGTACTTC. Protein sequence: CSAGVAGTQETQYF.

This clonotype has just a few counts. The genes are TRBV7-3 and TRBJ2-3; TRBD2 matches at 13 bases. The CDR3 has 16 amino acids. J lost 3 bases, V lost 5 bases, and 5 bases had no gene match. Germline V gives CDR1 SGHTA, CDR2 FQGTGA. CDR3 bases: TGTGCCAGCAGCCGGACTAGCGGGAGTAGGACAGATACGCAGTATTTT. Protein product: CASSRTSGSRTDTQYF.

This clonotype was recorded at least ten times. This CDR3 is CASSLQLEPNEKLFF. CDR3 sequence (DNA): TGCGCCAGCAGCTTACAGCTGGAGCCTAATGAAAAACTGTTTTTT. The chain has TRBV5-1 and TRBJ1-4, with D unclear. The germline CDR1 and CDR2 sequences are SGHRS and YFSETQ. Trimming left V 2 bases short and J 3 bases short, with 11 bases between. This CDR3 is built from 15 residues.

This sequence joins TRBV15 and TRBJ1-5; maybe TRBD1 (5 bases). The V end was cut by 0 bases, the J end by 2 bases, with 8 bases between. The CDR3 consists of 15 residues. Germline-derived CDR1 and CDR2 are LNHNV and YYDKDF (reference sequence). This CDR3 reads CATSRDSTGNQPQHF. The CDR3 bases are TGTGCCACCAGCAGAGATTCGACAGGCAATCAGCCCCAGCATTTT.

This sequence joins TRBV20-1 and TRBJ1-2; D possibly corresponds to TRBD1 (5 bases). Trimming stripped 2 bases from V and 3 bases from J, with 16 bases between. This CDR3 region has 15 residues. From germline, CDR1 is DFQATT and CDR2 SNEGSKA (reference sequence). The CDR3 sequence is CSARSGPQRDYGYTF. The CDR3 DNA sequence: TGCAGTGCTAGATCGGGACCGCAAAGGGACTATGGCTACACCTTC.

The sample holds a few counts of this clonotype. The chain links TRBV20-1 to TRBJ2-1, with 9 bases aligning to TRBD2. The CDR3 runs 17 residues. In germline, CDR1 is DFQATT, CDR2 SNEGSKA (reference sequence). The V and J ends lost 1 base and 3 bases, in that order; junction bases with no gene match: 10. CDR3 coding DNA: TGCAGTGCTAGAGTAGCTTATCTAGCGGGAATCTACAATGAGCAGTTCTTC. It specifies CSARVAYLAGIYNEQFF.

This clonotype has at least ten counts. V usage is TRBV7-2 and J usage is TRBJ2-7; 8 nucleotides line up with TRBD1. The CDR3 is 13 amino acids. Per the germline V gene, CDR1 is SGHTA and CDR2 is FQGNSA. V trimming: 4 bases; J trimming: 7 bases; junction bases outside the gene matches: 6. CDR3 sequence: CASSSGQGWEQYF. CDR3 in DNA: TGTGCCAGCAGCTCAGGACAGGGTTGGGAGCAGTACTTC.

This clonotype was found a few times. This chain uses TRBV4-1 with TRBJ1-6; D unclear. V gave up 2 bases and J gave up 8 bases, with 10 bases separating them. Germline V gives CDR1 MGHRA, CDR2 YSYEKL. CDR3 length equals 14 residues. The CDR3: CASSQLQAYSPLHF. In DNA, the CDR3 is TGCGCCAGCAGCCAATTACAAGCTTATTCACCCCTCCACTTT.

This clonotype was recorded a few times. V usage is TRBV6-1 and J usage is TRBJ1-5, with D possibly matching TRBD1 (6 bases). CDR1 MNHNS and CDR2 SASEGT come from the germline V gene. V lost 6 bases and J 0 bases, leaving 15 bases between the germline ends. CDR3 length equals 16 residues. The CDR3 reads CASRVGGSNSNQPQHF. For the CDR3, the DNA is TGTGCCAGCAGGGTAGGGGGGAGCAATAGCAATCAGCCCCAGCATTTT.

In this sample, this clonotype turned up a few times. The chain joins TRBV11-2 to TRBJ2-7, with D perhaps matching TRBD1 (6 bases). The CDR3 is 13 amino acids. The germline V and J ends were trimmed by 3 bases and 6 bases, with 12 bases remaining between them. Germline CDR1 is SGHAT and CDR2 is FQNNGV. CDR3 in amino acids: CASSFLQGGEQYV. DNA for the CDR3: TGTGCCAGCAGCTTTTTACAGGGCGGCGAGCAGTACGTC.

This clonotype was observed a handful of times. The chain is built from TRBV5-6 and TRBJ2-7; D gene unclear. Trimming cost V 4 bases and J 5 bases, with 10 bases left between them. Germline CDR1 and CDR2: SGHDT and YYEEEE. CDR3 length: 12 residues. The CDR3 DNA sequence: TGTGCCAGCAGCCGGACGGATAACGAGCAGTACGTC. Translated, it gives CASSRTDNEQYV.

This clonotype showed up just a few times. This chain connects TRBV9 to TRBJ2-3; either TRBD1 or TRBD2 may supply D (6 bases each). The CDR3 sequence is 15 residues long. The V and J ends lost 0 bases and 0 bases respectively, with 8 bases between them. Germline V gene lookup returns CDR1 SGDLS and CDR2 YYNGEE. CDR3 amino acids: CASSVAGASTDTQYF. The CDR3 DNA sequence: TGTGCCAGCAGCGTAGCGGGGGCTAGCACAGATACGCAGTATTTT.

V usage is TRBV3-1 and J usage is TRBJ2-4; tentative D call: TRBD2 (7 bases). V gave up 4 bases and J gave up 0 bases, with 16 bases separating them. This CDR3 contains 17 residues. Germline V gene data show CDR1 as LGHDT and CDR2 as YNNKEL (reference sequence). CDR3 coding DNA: TGTGCCAGCAGCCCGATCGTCGGGGGGCTAGCCAAAAACATTCAGTACTTC. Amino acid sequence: CASSPIVGGLAKNIQYF.